The rows below give T cell receptor beta chains drawn from one sample of a study of CD8 T cells in ankylosing spondylitis. TCRdb re-derived calls from the 5' RACE reads in MiXCR, one entry per CDR3 protein. The sample lists around 490,000 distinct CDR3 sequences, approximately 5.3% occurring once. The sequenced material came from blood, either unsorted or a sorted T cell fraction (not recorded which). Every receptor here comes from a male donor with ankylosing spondylitis. The CDR3 runs from the conserved cysteine through the conserved F or W. The D gene is left open where the match is weak. Clone size, where shown, is once, few, many, or a class for clones that have expanded.

j_call v_call clone_size d_call cdr3_nt cdr3_aa
TRBJ1-3 TRBV20-1 . . TGCAGTGCAGCCGGACAGATATCTGGAAACACCATATATTTT CSAAGQISGNTIYF
TRBJ2-3 TRBV11-1 few TRBD2 TGTGCCAGCAGCCCTAGGGGAGGGGGCACAGATACGCAGTATTTT CASSPRGGGTDTQYF
TRBJ2-1 TRBV24-1 many . TGTGCCACCAGTGATTTAAGGCAGGGCTCCTACAATGAGCAGTTCTTC CATSDLRQGSYNEQFF
TRBJ2-7 TRBV12-3/TRBV12-4 many . TGTGCCAGCAGTTTCGCTGGGCTGGGCAGGGAGGACTTC CASSFAGLGREDF
TRBJ2-7 TRBV12-3/TRBV12-4 many . TGTGCCAGCAGTTTCGTCAGTCCCTACGAGCAGTACTTC CASSFVSPYEQYF
TRBJ2-7 TRBV10-3 many TRBD2 TGTGCCATCCGAGGACTAGCGGGAGGCTACGAGCAGTACTTC CAIRGLAGGYEQYF
TRBJ2-2 TRBV20-1 many . TGCAGTGCTAGCGGGGTTTTGGGCACCGGGGAGCTGTTTTTT CSASGVLGTGELFF
TRBJ2-5 TRBV5-1 many . TGCGCCAGCAGCCTCGCCGGGACTTACAAAGAGACCCAGTACTTC CASSLAGTYKETQYF
TRBJ1-1 TRBV10-3 many . TGTGCCATCAGGGTATTAACTAACACTGAAGCTTTCTTT CAIRVLTNTEAFF
TRBJ2-1 TRBV5-1 many TRBD2 TGCGCCAGCAGCTTGGGACTAGCGCCGCGGCGGCTAGTCTTC CASSLGLAPRRLVF
TRBJ2-1 TRBV5-5 many . TGTGCCAGCAGCTTGGCCGTCCTGCCCGGCGATGAGCAGTTCTTC CASSLAVLPGDEQFF
TRBJ2-2 TRBV10-3 many TRBD2 TGTGCCATCAGCCCCGGGACTAGCGGTACCGCGAACACCGGGGAGCTGTTTTTT CAISPGTSGTANTGELFF
TRBJ2-5 TRBV11-2 few TRBD1 TGTGCCAGCAGCTTTAAATGGACAGGGGAAGAGACCCAGTACTTC CASSFKWTGEETQYF
TRBJ2-7 TRBV28 . TRBD2 TGTGCCAGCAGTTTCGGGAGGTCTTTTGCTCCCTACGAGCAGTACTTC CASSFGRSFAPYEQYF